A selection of T cell receptor beta chains follows, all from one sample in a study of T cells after yellow fever vaccination. TCRdb re-called the 5' RACE reads with MiXCR, one entry per CDR3 protein. The table has some 260,000 distinct CDR3 sequences, approximately 5.2% seen once. Material: CD4+ T cells sorted from PBMCs, obtained on the day of the yellow fever booster vaccination. Source of these receptors: a man aged 18 to 29 who received the YFV17D yellow fever vaccine. Both conserved end residues are part of each CDR3. A D gene is named only where the DNA matches it firmly. Rows give clone size only sometimes, using once, few, many, or a class for an expanded clone.

>many|TRBV29-1|TRBD1|TRBJ1-2
CSVQQGGGAGYTF
TGCAGCGTGCAACAGGGGGGAGGTGCTGGCTACACCTTC
>few|TRBV19|.|TRBJ2-4
CASSIELAKNIQYF
TGTGCCAGTAGTATCGAGCTAGCCAAAAACATTCAGTACTTC
>many|TRBV4-2|TRBD1|TRBJ2-6
CASSGGQAGANVLTF
TGTGCCAGCAGCGGGGGACAGGCTGGGGCCAACGTCCTGACTTTC
>many|TRBV7-8|TRBD2|TRBJ2-3
CASSFSGGKDTQYF
TGTGCCAGCAGCTTCAGCGGGGGGAAGGATACGCAGTATTTT
>.|TRBV7-2|.|TRBJ2-5
CASSPDWGSETQYF
TGTGCCAGCAGCCCCGATTGGGGCTCGGAGACCCAGTACTTC
>.|TRBV6-2/TRBV6-3|TRBD1|TRBJ2-5
CASRFYTRTGGSETQYF
TGTGCCAGCAGATTCTACACTCGTACAGGGGGATCAGAGACCCAGTACTTC
>few|TRBV5-5|.|TRBJ2-3
CASSGGGSTDTQYF
TGTGCCAGCAGCGGAGGGGGGAGCACAGATACGCAGTATTTT
>.|TRBV4-3|TRBD2|TRBJ2-3
CASSRGGTSATTDTQYF
TGCGCCAGCAGCCGGGGCGGGACTAGCGCAACGACAGATACGCAGTATTTT
>few|TRBV6-5|.|TRBJ1-1
CASSSASEAFF
TGTGCCAGCAGTTCAGCTTCTGAAGCTTTCTTT
>few|TRBV5-1|.|TRBJ1-1
CASRTDPGTEAFF
TGCGCCAGCAGAACGGATCCAGGGACTGAAGCTTTCTTT
>many|TRBV20-1|.|TRBJ1-6
CSARRTGLNSPLHF
TGCAGTGCTAGGCGAACAGGGCTAAATTCACCCCTCCACTTT
>.|TRBV28|.|TRBJ1-1
CASSLFGRNTEAFF
TGTGCCAGCAGTTTATTCGGCAGGAACACTGAAGCTTTCTTT
>.|TRBV6-7|TRBD1|TRBJ2-3
CASSLSRDRGLPDTQYF
TGTGCCAGCAGCCTATCCAGGGACAGGGGGCTCCCAGATACGCAGTATTTT
>few|TRBV7-3|.|TRBJ1-2
CASSPTAILTNYGYTF
TGTGCCAGCAGCCCCACAGCAATTCTAACTAACTATGGCTACACCTTC
>few|TRBV4-1|TRBD1|TRBJ1-4
CASSLTGTEKLFF
TGCGCCAGCAGCCTGACAGGGACTGAAAAACTGTTTTTT
>many|TRBV4-2|TRBD1|TRBJ1-6
CASSQGQGNSPLHF
TGTGCCAGCAGCCAGGGACAGGGGAATTCACCCCTCCACTTT
>.|TRBV9|.|TRBJ1-1
CASSVGGGKNTEAFF
TGTGCCAGCAGCGTAGGCGGTGGAAAGAACACTGAAGCTTTCTTT
>few|TRBV5-1|.|TRBJ1-6
CASSLDNYNSPLHF
TGCGCCAGCAGCTTGGACAACTATAATTCACCCCTCCACTTT
>.|TRBV7-6|.|TRBJ2-2
CASSLTDGTPTGELFF
TGTGCCAGCAGCTTAACAGACGGGACACCTACCGGGGAGCTGTTTTTT
>many|TRBV4-1|.|TRBJ1-5
CASRSTTGTRGQPQHF
TGCGCCAGCAGGTCGACCACCGGGACCCGTGGACAGCCCCAGCATTTT
>.|TRBV5-4|.|TRBJ2-5
CASSLAGGKTQYF
TGTGCCAGCAGCTTGGCAGGGGGGAAGACCCAGTACTTC
>many|TRBV10-3|.|TRBJ1-2
CAISVGLRGDGYTF
TGTGCCATCAGTGTGGGGCTTAGGGGTGATGGCTACACCTTC
>few|TRBV12-3/TRBV12-4|TRBD1|TRBJ2-1
CASSPDRGTNEQFF
TGTGCCAGCAGTCCCGACAGGGGCACAAATGAGCAGTTCTTC
>few|TRBV3-1|.|TRBJ1-1
CASRREGIRTEAFF
TGTGCCAGCAGGCGGGAGGGGATTCGCACTGAAGCTTTCTTT
>few|TRBV5-1|.|TRBJ2-3
CASSLSGLTDTQYF
TGCGCCAGCAGCTTGAGCGGGCTAACAGATACGCAGTATTTT
>few|TRBV4-3|.|TRBJ1-2
CASSQELAVGGYTF
TGCGCCAGCAGCCAAGAACTGGCAGTTGGAGGCTACACCTTC
>many|TRBV4-3|TRBD1|TRBJ2-3
CASSQWTGGASTDTQYF
TGCGCCAGCAGCCAGTGGACAGGAGGAGCTAGCACAGATACGCAGTATTTT
>.|TRBV4-3|.|TRBJ2-6
CASSQASGANVLTF
TGCGCCAGCAGCCAAGCCTCTGGGGCCAACGTCCTGACTTTC
>.|TRBV5-1|.|TRBJ1-3
CASSPPESSGNTIYF
TGCGCCAGCAGCCCGCCAGAGAGCTCTGGAAACACCATATATTTT
>few|TRBV7-9|TRBD1|TRBJ1-1
CASRSTGGFAFF
TGTGCCAGCCGATCGACAGGGGGATTCGCTTTCTTT
>many|TRBV7-3|TRBD2|TRBJ2-1
CASSSPGGGPGNEQFF
TGTGCCAGCAGCTCCCCGGGAGGGGGACCCGGGAATGAGCAGTTCTTC
>.|TRBV20-1|.|TRBJ2-2
CSARYRSGELFF
TGCAGTGCTAGATACAGGTCCGGGGAGCTGTTTTTT
>few|TRBV6-6|.|TRBJ1-1
CASSYRSQPEAFF
TGTGCCAGCAGTTATCGATCGCAACCCGAAGCTTTCTTT
>many|TRBV6-2/TRBV6-3|TRBD2|TRBJ2-3
CASRRDYTDTQYF
TGTGCCAGCAGACGGGACTACACAGATACGCAGTATTTT
>many|TRBV20-1|.|TRBJ1-1
CSARDLSGSDTEAFF
TGCAGTGCTAGAGATCTGTCAGGGTCGGACACTGAAGCTTTCTTT
>few|TRBV5-1|TRBD1|TRBJ1-5
CASRPTGDNQPQHF
TGCGCCAGCCGACCGACAGGGGACAATCAGCCCCAGCATTTT
>few|TRBV20-1|TRBD2|TRBJ2-1
CSATLPWQTSGRNEQFF
TGCAGTGCTACCCTTCCCTGGCAGACTAGCGGGAGAAATGAGCAGTTCTTC
>few|TRBV5-1|.|TRBJ1-5
CASSLSGFGQPQHF
TGCGCCAGCAGCTTATCAGGGTTTGGGCAGCCCCAGCATTTT
>once|TRBV5-1|TRBD1|TRBJ1-4
CASSLAGPGQGAVVSYEKLFF
TGCGCCAGCAGCTTGGCCGGTCCGGGGCAGGGGGCTGTAGTATCTTATGAAAAACTGTTTTTT
>many|TRBV7-9|.|TRBJ2-3
CASSSPGGRTDTQYF
TGTGCCAGCAGCTCCCCCGGGGGACGCACAGATACGCAGTATTTT
>.|TRBV20-1|TRBD2|TRBJ2-1
CSASGLAGFYNEQFF
TGCAGTGCTAGTGGACTAGCGGGGTTCTACAATGAGCAGTTCTTC
>many|TRBV3-1|.|TRBJ1-1
CASSRRGPNTEAFF
TGTGCCAGCAGCCGGAGGGGCCCGAACACTGAAGCTTTCTTT
>few|TRBV5-1|.|TRBJ2-5
CASSLDTGQETQYF
TGCGCCAGCAGCTTGGACACGGGGCAAGAGACCCAGTACTTC
>many|TRBV6-4|.|TRBJ2-1
CASRAAPNSYNEQFF
TGTGCCAGCAGGGCCGCACCCAACTCCTACAATGAGCAGTTCTTC
>many|TRBV6-1|.|TRBJ1-5
CASSEAGYSNQPQHF
TGTGCCAGCAGTGAAGCGGGGTATAGCAATCAGCCCCAGCATTTT
>.|TRBV7-7|.|TRBJ2-5
CASSVGTLQETQYF
TGTGCTAGCAGCGTCGGGACACTCCAAGAGACCCAGTACTTC